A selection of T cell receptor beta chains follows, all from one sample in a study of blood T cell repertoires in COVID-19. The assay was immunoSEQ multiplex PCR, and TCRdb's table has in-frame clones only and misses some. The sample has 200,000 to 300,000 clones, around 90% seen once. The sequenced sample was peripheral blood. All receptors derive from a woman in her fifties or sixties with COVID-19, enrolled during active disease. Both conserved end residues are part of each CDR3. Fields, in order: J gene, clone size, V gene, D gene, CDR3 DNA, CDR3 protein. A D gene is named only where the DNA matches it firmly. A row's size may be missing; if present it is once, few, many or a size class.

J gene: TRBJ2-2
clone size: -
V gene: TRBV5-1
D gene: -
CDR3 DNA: TGCGCCAGCAGCTTGTCCGGCCCGAGGACCGGGGAGCTGTTTTTT
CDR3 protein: CASSLSGPRTGELFF

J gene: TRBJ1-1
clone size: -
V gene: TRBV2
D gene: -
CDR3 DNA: TGTGCCAGCAGTGAATTACAGGGATCCACTGAAGCTTTCTTT
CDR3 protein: CASSELQGSTEAFF

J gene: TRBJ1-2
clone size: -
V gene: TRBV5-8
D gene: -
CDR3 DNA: TGTGCCAGCAGCTTGGCGGGGTGGAACTATGGCTACACCTTC
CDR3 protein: CASSLAGWNYGYTF

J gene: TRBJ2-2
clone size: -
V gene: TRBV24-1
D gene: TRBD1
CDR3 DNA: TGTGCCACCAGTGATTTAGGGGCGTTAGGGACAGGGGTAAATGCGGCGAACACCGGGGAGCTGTTTTTT
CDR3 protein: CATSDLGALGTGVNAANTGELFF

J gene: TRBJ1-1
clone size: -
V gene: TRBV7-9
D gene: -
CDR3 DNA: TGTGCCAGCAGCACGCAGGGGAACACTGAAGCTTTCTTT
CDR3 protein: CASSTQGNTEAFF

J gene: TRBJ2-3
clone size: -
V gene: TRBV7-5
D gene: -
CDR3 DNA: TGTGTCAGAAGCTCACGGACTAGCGGGAGTAGATGGGGCACAGATACGCAGTATTTT
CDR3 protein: CVRSSRTSGSRWGTDTQYF

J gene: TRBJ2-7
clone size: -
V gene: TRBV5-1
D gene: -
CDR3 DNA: TGCGCCAGCAGCTTAAGTCTACCCTCCAACGAGCAGTACTTC
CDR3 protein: CASSLSLPSNEQYF

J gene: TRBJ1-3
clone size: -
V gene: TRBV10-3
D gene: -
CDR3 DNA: TGTGCCATCAGTGAGAGTTCCCGGGCTGGAAACACCATATATTTT
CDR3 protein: CAISESSRAGNTIYF

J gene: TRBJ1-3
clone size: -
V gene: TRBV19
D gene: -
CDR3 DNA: TGTGCCAGTAGCATCGTCCAGTACTCTGGAAACACCATATATTTT
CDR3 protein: CASSIVQYSGNTIYF

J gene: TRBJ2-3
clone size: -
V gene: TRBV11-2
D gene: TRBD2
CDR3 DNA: TGTGCCAGCAGCTTTTCGGGACTAGCGTCAGATACGCAGTATTTT
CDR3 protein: CASSFSGLASDTQYF

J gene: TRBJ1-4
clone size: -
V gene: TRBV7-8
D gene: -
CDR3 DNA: TGTGCCAGCAGCTCTGTGGTATTCGGGACAAGCCGAGAAAAACTGTTTTTT
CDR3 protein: CASSSVVFGTSREKLFF

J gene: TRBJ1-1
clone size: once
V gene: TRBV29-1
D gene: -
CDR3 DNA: TGCAGCGTTGAAGCGGAGCGGACTGAAGCTTTCTTT
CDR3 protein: CSVEAERTEAFF

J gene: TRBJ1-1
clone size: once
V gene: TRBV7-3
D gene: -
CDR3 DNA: TGTGCCAGCAGCCCTTCGGGGGGGACTGAAGCTTTCTTT
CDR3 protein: CASSPSGGTEAFF

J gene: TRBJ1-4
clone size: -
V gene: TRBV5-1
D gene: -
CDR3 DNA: TGCGCCAGCAGCTCTTCAGGGTCCGGACGGGAAAAACTGTTTTTT
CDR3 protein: CASSSSGSGREKLFF

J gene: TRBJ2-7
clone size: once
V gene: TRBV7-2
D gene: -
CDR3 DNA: TGTGCCAGCAGCTTAGAGCCCTCCGGTTCGCGGGACTCCTACGAGCAGTACTTC
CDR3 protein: CASSLEPSGSRDSYEQYF

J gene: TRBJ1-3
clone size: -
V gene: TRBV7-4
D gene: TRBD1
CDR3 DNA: TGTGCCAGCAGGGACAGGGGGCTTGACTCTGGAAACACCATATATTTT
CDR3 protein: CASRDRGLDSGNTIYF

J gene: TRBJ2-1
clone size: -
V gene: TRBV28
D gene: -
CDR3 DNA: TGTGCCAGCAGCCTACTAACAGGGTTCAGCCACAATGAGCAGTTCTTC
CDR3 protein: CASSLLTGFSHNEQFF

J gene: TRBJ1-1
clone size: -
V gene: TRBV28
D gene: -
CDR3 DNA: TGTGCCAGCAGTTCCTACAGGGACACTGAAGCTTTCTTT
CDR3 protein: CASSSYRDTEAFF

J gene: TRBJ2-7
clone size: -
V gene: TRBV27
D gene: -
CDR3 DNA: TGTGCTAGCAGTTTAACGTCCCACAGCTCCTACGAGCAGTACTTC
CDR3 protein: CASSLTSHSSYEQYF

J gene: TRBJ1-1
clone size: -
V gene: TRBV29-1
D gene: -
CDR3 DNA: TGCAGCGTTGGAGGCAGCACTGAAGCTTTCTTT
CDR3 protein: CSVGGSTEAFF

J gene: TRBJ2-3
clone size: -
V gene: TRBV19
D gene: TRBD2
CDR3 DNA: TGTGCCAGTAGTATTGGGGGGGGATTTGATACGCAGTATTTT
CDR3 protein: CASSIGGGFDTQYF

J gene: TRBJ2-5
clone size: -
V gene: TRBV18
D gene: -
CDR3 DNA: TGTGCCAGCACTCACCAGGGGGGAGAGACCCAGTACTTC
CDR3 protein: CASTHQGGETQYF

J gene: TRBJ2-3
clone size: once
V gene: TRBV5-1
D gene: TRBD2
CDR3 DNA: TGCGCCAGCAGCTTGGGACTAGCGGGAGTAGATACGCAGTATTTT
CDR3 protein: CASSLGLAGVDTQYF

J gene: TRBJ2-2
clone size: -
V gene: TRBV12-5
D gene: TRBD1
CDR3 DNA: TGTGCTAGTGGTTTGGTAAGGGGGCCAATGGGGGTTCACACCGGGGAGCTGTTTTTT
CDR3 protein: CASGLVRGPMGVHTGELFF

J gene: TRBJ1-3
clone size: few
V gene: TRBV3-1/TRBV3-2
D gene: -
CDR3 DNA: TGTGCCAGCAGTTCCCAGGGGATTGTAGCGGGAAACACCATATATTTT
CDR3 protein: CASSSQGIVAGNTIYF

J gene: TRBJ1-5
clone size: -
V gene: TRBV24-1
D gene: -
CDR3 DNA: TGTGCCACCAGTGAGGGGCCCCGCCGGAATCAGCCCCAGCATTTT
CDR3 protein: CATSEGPRRNQPQHF

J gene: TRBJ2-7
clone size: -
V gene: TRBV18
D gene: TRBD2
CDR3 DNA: TGTGCCAGCTCACCACCGGGACTAGCGGGAGGACCCTACGAGCAGTACTTC
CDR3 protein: CASSPPGLAGGPYEQYF

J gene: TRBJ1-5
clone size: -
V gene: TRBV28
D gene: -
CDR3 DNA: TGTGCCAGCAGTTTATCCGGCCGGGGACAGCCCCAGCATTTT
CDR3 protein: CASSLSGRGQPQHF

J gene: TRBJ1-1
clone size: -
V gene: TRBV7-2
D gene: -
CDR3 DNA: TGTGCCAGCAGCTTACCTGTGGGGCTGGGCACTGAAGCTTTCTTT
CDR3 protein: CASSLPVGLGTEAFF

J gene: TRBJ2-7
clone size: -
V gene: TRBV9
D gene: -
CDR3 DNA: TGTGCCAGCAGCGGACCAGGAGAGGGCGAGCAGTACTTC
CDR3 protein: CASSGPGEGEQYF

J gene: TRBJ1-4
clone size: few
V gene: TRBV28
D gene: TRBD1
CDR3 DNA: TGTGCCAGCAGTTTTCCGACAGGGCAATATGAAAAACTGTTTTTT
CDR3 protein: CASSFPTGQYEKLFF

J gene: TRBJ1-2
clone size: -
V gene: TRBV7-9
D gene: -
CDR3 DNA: TGTGCCAGCAGCTTACCCGGCCCGGGGAGCTATGGCTACACCTTC
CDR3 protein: CASSLPGPGSYGYTF

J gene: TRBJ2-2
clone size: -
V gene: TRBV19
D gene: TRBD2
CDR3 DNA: TGTGCCAGTAGTCCGGGACTAGCAAGAGTAGGGGAGCTGTTTTTT
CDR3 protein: CASSPGLARVGELFF

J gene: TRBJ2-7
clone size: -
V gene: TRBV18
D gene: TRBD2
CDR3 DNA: TGTGCCAGCTCACCACGGGAGGGTCGCGAGCAGTACTTC
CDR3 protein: CASSPREGREQYF

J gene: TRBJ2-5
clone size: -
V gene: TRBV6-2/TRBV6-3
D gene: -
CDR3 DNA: TGTGCCAGCAGTTACCCTACAGACGCCCAGTACTTC
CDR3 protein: CASSYPTDAQYF

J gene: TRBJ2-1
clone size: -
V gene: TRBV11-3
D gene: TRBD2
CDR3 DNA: TGTGCCAGCAGCATCCGGACTAGCGGAGTGGATGAGCAGTTCTTC
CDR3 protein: CASSIRTSGVDEQFF

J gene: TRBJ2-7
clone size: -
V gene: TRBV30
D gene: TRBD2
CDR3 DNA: TGTGCCTGGAGCCCCCTTTCCGGGAGGGCCGGGGAGCAGTACTTC
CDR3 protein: CAWSPLSGRAGEQYF

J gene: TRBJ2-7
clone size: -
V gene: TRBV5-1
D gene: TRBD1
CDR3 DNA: TGCGCCAGCAGCTTGGATGGACAGGGGCCTTGGGAGCAGTACTTC
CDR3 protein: CASSLDGQGPWEQYF